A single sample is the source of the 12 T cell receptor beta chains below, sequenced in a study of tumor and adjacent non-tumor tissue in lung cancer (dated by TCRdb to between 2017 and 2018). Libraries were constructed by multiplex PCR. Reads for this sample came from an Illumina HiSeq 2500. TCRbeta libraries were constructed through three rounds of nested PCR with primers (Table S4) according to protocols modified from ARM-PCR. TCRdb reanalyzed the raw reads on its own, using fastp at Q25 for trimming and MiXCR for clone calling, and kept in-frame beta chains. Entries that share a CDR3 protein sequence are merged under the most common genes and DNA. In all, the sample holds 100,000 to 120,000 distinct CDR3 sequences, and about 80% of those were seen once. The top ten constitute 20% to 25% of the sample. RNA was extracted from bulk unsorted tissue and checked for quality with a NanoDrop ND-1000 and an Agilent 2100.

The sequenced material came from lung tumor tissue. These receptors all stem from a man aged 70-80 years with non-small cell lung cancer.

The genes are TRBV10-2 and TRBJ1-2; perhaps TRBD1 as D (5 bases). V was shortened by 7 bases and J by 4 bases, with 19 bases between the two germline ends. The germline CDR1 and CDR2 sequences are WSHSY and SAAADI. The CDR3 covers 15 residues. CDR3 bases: TGCGCCAGCACTGGGTCGAGGGGTCAGAGCTATGGCTACACCTTC. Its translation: CASTGSRGQSYGYTF.

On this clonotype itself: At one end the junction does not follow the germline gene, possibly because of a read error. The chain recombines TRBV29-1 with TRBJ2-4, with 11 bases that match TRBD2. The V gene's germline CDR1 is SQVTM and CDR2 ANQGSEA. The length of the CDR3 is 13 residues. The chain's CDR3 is CSDDVAGGHIQYF. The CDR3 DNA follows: TGTAGCGATGACGTAGCGGGAGGGCACATTCAGTACTTC.

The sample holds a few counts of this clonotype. The CDR3 region is CAIMKFWDSTTGELFF. CDR3 in DNA: TGTGCCATCATGAAGTTTTGGGACAGTACAACCGGGGAGCTGTTTTTT. V is TRBV10-3 and J is TRBJ2-2, with 7 bases aligning to TRBD1. The CDR3 is 16 residues long. Per the germline V gene, CDR1 is ENHRY and CDR2 is SYGVKD. With 7 bases clipped from V and 5 bases from J, the junction kept 13 bases outside the gene matches.

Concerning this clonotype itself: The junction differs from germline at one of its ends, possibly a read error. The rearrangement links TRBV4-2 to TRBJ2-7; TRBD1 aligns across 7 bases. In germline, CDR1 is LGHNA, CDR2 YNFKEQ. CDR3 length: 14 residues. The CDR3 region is CASTQGQDLYEHYF. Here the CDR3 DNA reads TGTGCCAGCACCCAAGGACAGGATCTCTACGAGCACTACTTC.

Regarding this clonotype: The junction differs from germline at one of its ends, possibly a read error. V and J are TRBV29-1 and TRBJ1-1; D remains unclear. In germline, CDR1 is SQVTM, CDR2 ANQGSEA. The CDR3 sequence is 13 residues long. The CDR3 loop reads CIVGSGRNTEAFF. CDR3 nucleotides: TGTATCGTTGGTAGCGGCCGGAACACTGAAGCTTTCTTT.

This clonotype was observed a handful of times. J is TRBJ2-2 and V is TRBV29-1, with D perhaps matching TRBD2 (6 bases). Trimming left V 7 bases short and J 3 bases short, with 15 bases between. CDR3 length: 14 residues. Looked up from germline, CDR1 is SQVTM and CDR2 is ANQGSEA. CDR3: CSADAAGDTGELFF. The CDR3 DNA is TGCAGCGCTGACGCAGCGGGTGACACCGGGGAGCTGTTTTTT.

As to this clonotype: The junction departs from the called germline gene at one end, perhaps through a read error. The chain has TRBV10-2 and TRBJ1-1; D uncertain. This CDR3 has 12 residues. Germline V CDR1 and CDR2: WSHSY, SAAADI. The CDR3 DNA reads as TGTGCCAGCAGTGTGGAGCACACTGAAACTTTCTTT. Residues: CASSVEHTETFF.

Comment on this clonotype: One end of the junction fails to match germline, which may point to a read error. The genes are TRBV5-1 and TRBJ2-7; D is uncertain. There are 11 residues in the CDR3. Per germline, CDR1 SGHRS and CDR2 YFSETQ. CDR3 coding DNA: TGCGTCAGCAGCATCGGACGCGAGCAGTACTTC. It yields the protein CVSSIGREQYF.

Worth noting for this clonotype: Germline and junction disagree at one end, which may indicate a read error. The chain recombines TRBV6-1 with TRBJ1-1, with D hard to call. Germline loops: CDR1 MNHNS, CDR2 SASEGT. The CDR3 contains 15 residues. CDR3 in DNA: TGTGCTAGCAGTGAGAGGAGCGGGGTTAACACTGAAGCTTTCTTT. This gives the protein CASSERSGVNTEAFF.

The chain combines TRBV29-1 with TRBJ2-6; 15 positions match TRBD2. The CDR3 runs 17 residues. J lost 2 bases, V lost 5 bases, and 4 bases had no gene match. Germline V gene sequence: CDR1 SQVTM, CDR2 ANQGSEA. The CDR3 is CSVFWTSGRAGANVLTF. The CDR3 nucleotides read TGCAGCGTTTTTTGGACTAGCGGGAGGGCTGGGGCCAACGTCCTGACTTTC.

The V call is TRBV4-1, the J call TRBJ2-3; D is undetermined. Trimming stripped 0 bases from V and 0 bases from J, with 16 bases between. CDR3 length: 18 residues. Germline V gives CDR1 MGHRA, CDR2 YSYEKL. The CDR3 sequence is CASSQEFDTDPSTDTQYF. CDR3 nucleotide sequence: TGCGCCAGCAGCCAAGAATTCGACACCGACCCAAGCACAGATACGCAGTATTTT.

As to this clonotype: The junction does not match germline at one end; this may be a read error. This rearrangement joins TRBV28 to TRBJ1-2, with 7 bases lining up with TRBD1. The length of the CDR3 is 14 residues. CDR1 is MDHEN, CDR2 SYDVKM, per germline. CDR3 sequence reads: CAGRRGTAIYGYTF. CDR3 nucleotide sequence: TGTGCCGGCAGGCGCGGGACAGCTATCTATGGCTACACATTC.